The present T cell receptor beta chain was sequenced within a study of glioma-infiltrating T cells after dendritic cell vaccination. General study results and limits: Estimated pretreatment TIL content predicted outcome after dendritic cell vaccination.

About this clone: The antigen is unknown.

TCRB CDR3 was amplified from 2 ug genomic DNA or less. Method: immunoSEQ multiplex PCR; TCRdb's copy keeps in-frame clones and lacks some. Of fewer than 85,000 clones listed, approximately 80% are singletons. Germline V gene data show CDR1 as SQVTM and CDR2 as ANQGSEA. J gave up 7 bases and V 0 bases, and 15 bases lay outside the gene matches. The CDR3 consists of 17 residues. The source of this sequence is a human donor with glioblastoma. The source was blood, collected before dendritic cell vaccination. This chain uses TRBV29-1 with TRBJ2-1, with 7 bases that match TRBD2. CDR3 DNA: TGCAGCGTTGAAGATCGGAAACTAGCGAAGACGAAGAATGAGCAGTTCTTC. Protein product: CSVEDRKLAKTKNEQFF.